This T cell receptor beta chain was obtained from a study of response to subunit inactivated influenza vaccine. Of note for this clonotype: Its antigen is as yet unknown.

The CDR3 contains 16 residues. Germline V lookup: CDR1 LGHNA, CDR2 YNFKEQ. V was cut by 3 bases and J by 1 base, with 10 bases left in between. Study-wide results and limits: It was the authors' suggestion that each seasonal influenza vaccination recruits few new T cells.

TCRdb reprocessed the RT-PCR reads with MiXCR, giving one entry per CDR3 protein. The data hold 600,000 to 850,000 distinct CDR3 sequences, with 12% to 15% observed a single time. The sequence was obtained from a man over 45 who received an inactivated influenza vaccine. The source material was PBMCs from blood, sampled 14 to 15 days before vaccination. The chain combines TRBV4-2 with TRBJ1-6; no reliable D call. CDR3 bases: TGTGCCAGCAGCCAGGACGGTGGGTCCTATAATTCACCCCTCCACTTT. This encodes CASSQDGGSYNSPLHF.